These T cell receptor beta chains were read from a single sample in a study of OX40 agonist ivuxolimab in advanced cancers. Sequencing was performed with immunoSEQ multiplex PCR; in TCRdb, only in-frame clones are kept and a portion is missing. The data contain about 30,000 clones, roughly 80% of them singletons. The sequencing here drew on CD4+ or CD8+ T cells sorted from blood, taken in a trial of the OX40 agonist ivuxolimab. The receptor source for this set is an adult with an advanced solid tumor such as melanoma, head and neck, liver or kidney cancer. CDR3s include the opening cysteine and the closing phenylalanine or tryptophan. D genes are given only for firm matches. For some rows the clone size is stated as once, few or many, or as a class when expanded; others skip it.

j_call: TRBJ2-1; clone_size: -; d_call: TRBD2; v_call: TRBV6-4; cdr3_aa: CASSDSSGSYNEQFF; cdr3_nt: TGTGCCAGCAGTGACTCTAGCGGGAGCTACAATGAGCAGTTCTTC
j_call: TRBJ2-7; clone_size: -; d_call: TRBD1; v_call: TRBV7-2; cdr3_aa: CASSWTGGTYEQYF; cdr3_nt: TGTGCCAGCAGCTGGACAGGGGGCACCTACGAGCAGTACTTC
j_call: TRBJ2-3; clone_size: few; d_call: -; v_call: TRBV27; cdr3_aa: CASSLSSYTDTQYF; cdr3_nt: TGTGCCAGCAGTTTATCCTCCTATACAGATACGCAGTATTTT
j_call: TRBJ2-5; clone_size: -; d_call: TRBD2; v_call: TRBV29-1; cdr3_aa: CSVTDSGAKETQYF; cdr3_nt: TGCAGCGTTACTGATAGCGGGGCGAAAGAGACCCAGTACTTC
j_call: TRBJ2-5; clone_size: -; d_call: -; v_call: TRBV28; cdr3_aa: CASSVWRQAETQYF; cdr3_nt: TGTGCCAGCAGTGTCTGGCGACAAGCAGAGACCCAGTACTTC
j_call: TRBJ2-7; clone_size: -; d_call: -; v_call: TRBV6-5; cdr3_aa: CASSYDGWEQYF; cdr3_nt: TGTGCCAGCAGTTACGACGGGTGGGAGCAGTACTTC
j_call: TRBJ2-5; clone_size: -; d_call: TRBD2; v_call: TRBV6-5; cdr3_aa: CASTMSGGIGETQYF; cdr3_nt: TGTGCCAGCACTATGAGCGGGGGGATTGGAGAGACCCAGTACTTC
j_call: TRBJ2-7; clone_size: -; d_call: TRBD2; v_call: TRBV6-6; cdr3_aa: CASSPLAGAYEQYF; cdr3_nt: TGTGCCAGCAGTCCACTAGCGGGAGCCTACGAGCAGTACTTC
j_call: TRBJ1-2; clone_size: -; d_call: -; v_call: TRBV30; cdr3_aa: CAWKSFAGGWNYGYTF; cdr3_nt: TGTGCCTGGAAGTCTTTCGCTGGGGGGTGGAACTATGGCTACACCTTC
j_call: TRBJ2-3; clone_size: -; d_call: TRBD2; v_call: TRBV4-3; cdr3_aa: CASSQASGGPDTQYF; cdr3_nt: TGCGCCAGCAGCCAAGCTAGCGGGGGGCCAGATACGCAGTATTTT
j_call: TRBJ2-1; clone_size: -; d_call: -; v_call: TRBV11-2; cdr3_aa: CASSWTYIYNEQFF; cdr3_nt: TGTGCCAGCAGCTGGACTTACATATACAATGAGCAGTTCTTC
j_call: TRBJ1-1; clone_size: few; d_call: -; v_call: TRBV4-1; cdr3_aa: CASSFSFGAPEAFF; cdr3_nt: TGCGCCAGCAGCTTTTCTTTCGGGGCCCCTGAAGCTTTCTTT
j_call: TRBJ2-5; clone_size: medium-sized; d_call: -; v_call: TRBV6-5; cdr3_aa: CASSRGSWETQYF; cdr3_nt: TGTGCCAGCAGCAGAGGCAGTTGGGAGACCCAGTACTTC
j_call: TRBJ2-1; clone_size: -; d_call: -; v_call: TRBV9; cdr3_aa: CASSGSEKGYNEQFF; cdr3_nt: TGTGCCAGCAGCGGTAGCGAAAAGGGGTACAATGAGCAGTTCTTC
j_call: TRBJ2-2; clone_size: once; d_call: -; v_call: TRBV18; cdr3_aa: CASSPPEGTGELFF; cdr3_nt: TGTGCCAGCTCACCACCGGAGGGAACCGGGGAGCTGTTTTTT
j_call: TRBJ2-7; clone_size: -; d_call: -; v_call: TRBV11-2; cdr3_aa: CASSFGRSYEQYF; cdr3_nt: TGTGCCAGCAGCTTCGGCAGATCCTACGAGCAGTACTTC
j_call: TRBJ1-5; clone_size: -; d_call: -; v_call: TRBV28; cdr3_aa: CASSNGQPQHF; cdr3_nt: TGTGCCAGCAGTAACGGACAGCCCCAGCATTTT
j_call: TRBJ2-7; clone_size: -; d_call: -; v_call: TRBV29-1; cdr3_aa: CSVEDLGDPYEQYF; cdr3_nt: TGCAGCGTTGAAGATCTGGGCGATCCCTACGAGCAGTACTTC
j_call: TRBJ2-2; clone_size: -; d_call: TRBD1; v_call: TRBV27; cdr3_aa: CASSPGQEAGIGELFF; cdr3_nt: TGTGCCAGTTCGCCGGGACAGGAGGCAGGAATCGGGGAGCTGTTTTTT
j_call: TRBJ1-1; clone_size: -; d_call: -; v_call: TRBV6-5; cdr3_aa: CASSEDYMNTEAFF; cdr3_nt: TGTGCCAGCAGCGAGGATTACATGAACACTGAAGCTTTCTTT